This T cell receptor beta chain came from a study of cytomegalovirus exposure and HLA in healthy donors. Findings and limits, study-wide: The dataset shows that most TCR sequences were rare, while some public TCRs occurred in many donors. Earlier findings revealed that most TCR beta V segments proved productive either about 87% or about 30% of the time. Differences between HLA loci emerged in a later analysis of TCR association rates, with DRB1 most and HLA-C fewest.

To note about this clone: The antigen remains unidentified.

PCR was performed using 60 Vbeta and 13 Jbeta primers. Assay: immunoSEQ multiplex PCR; the TCRdb copy retains only in-frame clones and omits some. The table shows approximately 74,000 clones, with around 60% occurring only once. Germline values: CDR1 MDHEN, CDR2 SYDVKM. The ends lost 6 bases at V and 3 bases at J; junction bases unmatched: 10. The CDR3 spans 15 residues. This chain joins TRBV28 and TRBJ2-7, with 8 positions matching TRBD1. Sample: PBMCs. This TCR was sampled from a man between 25 and 39 years old in good health and CMV-seropositive. The CDR3, as DNA: TGTGCCAGCAGCCTACGCCCCGGACAGGGCTACGAGCAGTACTTC. This sequence encodes CASSLRPGQGYEQYF.